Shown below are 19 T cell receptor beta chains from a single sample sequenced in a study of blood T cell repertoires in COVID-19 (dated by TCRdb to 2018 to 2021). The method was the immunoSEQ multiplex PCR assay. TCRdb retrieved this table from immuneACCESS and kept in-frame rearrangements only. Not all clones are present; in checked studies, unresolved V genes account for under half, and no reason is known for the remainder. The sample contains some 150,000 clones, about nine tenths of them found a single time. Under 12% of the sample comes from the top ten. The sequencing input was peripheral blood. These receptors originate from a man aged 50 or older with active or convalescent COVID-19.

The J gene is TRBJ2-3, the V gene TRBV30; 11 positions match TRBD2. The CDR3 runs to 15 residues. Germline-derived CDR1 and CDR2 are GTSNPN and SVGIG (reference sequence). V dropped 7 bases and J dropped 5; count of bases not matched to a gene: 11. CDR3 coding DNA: TGTGCCTCTAACCCCGGGACTAGCGGAGTAGATACGCAGTATTTT. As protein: CASNPGTSGVDTQYF. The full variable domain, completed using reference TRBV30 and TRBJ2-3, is SQTIHQWPATLVQPVGSPLSLECTVEGTSNPNLYWYRQAAGRGLQLLFYSVGIGQISSEVPQNLSASRPQDRQFILSSKKLLLSDSGFYLCASNPGTSGVDTQYFGPGTRLTVL.

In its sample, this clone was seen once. The chain's CDR3 is CASSFNEGHYGYTF. The CDR3 bases are TGTGCCAGCAGTTTTAATGAGGGCCACTATGGCTACACCTTC. The rearrangement uses TRBV27 and TRBJ1-2, with D hard to call. V dropped 3 bases and J dropped 3 bases, with 11 bases sitting between them. Germline assignment: CDR1 MNHEY and CDR2 SMNVEV (reference sequence). The CDR3 has 14 residues.

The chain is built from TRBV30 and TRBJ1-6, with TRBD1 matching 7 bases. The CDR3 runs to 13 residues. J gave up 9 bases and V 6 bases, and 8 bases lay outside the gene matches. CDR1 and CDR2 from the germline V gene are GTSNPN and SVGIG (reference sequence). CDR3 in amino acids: CACLTGVASPLHF. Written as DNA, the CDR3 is TGTGCCTGTCTCACAGGGGTAGCTTCACCCCTCCACTTT.

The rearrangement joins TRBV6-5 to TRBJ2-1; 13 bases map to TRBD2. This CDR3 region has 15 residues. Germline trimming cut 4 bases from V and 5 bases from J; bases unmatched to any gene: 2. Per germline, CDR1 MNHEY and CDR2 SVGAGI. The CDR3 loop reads CASSWTSGSNNEQFF. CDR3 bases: TGTGCCAGCAGTTGGACTAGCGGGAGTAACAATGAGCAGTTCTTC.

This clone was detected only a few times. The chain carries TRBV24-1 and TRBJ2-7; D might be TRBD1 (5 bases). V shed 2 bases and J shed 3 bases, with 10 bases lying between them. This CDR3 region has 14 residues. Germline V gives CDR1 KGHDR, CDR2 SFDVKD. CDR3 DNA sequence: TGTGCCACCAGTGATTCCCAGGGTGTCTACGAGCAGTACTTC. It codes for CATSDSQGVYEQYF.

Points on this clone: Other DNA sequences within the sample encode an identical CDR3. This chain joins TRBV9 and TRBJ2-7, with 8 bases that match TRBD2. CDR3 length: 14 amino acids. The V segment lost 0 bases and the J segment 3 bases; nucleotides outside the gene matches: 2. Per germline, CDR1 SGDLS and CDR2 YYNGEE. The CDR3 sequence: CASSVGSGSYEQYF. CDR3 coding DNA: TGTGCCAGCAGCGTAGGAAGCGGGAGCTACGAGCAGTACTTC.

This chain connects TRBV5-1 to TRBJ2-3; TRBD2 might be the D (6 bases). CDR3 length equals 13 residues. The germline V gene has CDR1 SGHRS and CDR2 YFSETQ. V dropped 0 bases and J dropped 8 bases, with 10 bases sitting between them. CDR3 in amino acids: CASSLAGLSTQYF. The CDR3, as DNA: TGCGCCAGCAGCTTGGCTGGACTAAGTACGCAGTATTTT.

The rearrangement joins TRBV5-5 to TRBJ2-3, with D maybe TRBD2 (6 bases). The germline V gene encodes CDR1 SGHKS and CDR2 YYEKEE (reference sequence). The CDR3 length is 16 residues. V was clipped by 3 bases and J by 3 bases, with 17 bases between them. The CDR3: CASSWGDFEATDTQYF. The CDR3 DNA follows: TGTGCCAGCAGCTGGGGGGACTTCGAGGCTACAGATACGCAGTATTTT.

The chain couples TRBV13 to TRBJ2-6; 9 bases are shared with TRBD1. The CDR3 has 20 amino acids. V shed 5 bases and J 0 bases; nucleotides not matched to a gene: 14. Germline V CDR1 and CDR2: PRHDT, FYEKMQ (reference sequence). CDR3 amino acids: CASSPQGASGGVSGANVLTF. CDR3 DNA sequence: TGTGCCAGCAGCCCACAGGGGGCTAGCGGAGGGGTCTCTGGGGCCAACGTCCTGACTTTC.

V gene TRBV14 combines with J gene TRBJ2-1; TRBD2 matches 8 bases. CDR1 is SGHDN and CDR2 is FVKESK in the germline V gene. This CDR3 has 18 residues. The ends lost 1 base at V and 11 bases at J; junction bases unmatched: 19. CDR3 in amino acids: CASSQAPGTRLPLNQQFF. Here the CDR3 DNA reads TGTGCCAGCAGCCAAGCCCCCGGGACTAGACTCCCCCTTAATCAGCAGTTCTTC.

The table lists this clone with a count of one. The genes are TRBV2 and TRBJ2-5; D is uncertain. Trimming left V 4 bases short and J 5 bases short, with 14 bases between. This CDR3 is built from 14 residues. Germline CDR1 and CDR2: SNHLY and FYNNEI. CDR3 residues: CASSGRGIAETQYF. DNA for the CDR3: TGTGCCAGCAGTGGACGAGGAATCGCGGAGACCCAGTACTTC.

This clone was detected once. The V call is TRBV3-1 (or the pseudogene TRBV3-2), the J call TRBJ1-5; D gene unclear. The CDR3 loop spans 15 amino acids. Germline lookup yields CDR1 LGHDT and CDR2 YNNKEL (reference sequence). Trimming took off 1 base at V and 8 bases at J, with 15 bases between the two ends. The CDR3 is CASSQAGVPTEPQHF. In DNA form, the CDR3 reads TGTGCCAGCAGCCAAGCCGGGGTGCCCACGGAGCCCCAGCATTTT.

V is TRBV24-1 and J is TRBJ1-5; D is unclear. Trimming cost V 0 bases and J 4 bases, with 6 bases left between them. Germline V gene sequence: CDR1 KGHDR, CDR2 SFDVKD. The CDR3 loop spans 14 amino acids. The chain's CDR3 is CATSDLQANQPQHF. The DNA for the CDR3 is TGTGCCACCAGTGATTTGCAGGCTAATCAGCCCCAGCATTTT.

The CDR3 spells CASSSGQGAIREETQYF. Here the CDR3 DNA reads TGTGCCAGCAGCTCGGGACAGGGGGCGATTAGGGAAGAGACCCAGTACTTC. The rearrangement links TRBV5-5 to TRBJ2-5; 12 positions agree with TRBD1. Looked up from germline, CDR1 is SGHKS and CDR2 is YYEKEE (reference sequence). V shed 3 bases and J 3 bases; nucleotides not matched to a gene: 9. The CDR3 sequence is 17 residues long.

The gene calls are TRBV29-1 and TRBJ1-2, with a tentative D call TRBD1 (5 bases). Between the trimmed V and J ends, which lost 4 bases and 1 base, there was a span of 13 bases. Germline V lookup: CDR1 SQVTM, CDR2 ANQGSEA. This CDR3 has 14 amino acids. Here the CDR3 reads CSVGASGNNYGYTF. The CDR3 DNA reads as TGCAGCGTTGGCGCCTCAGGGAATAACTATGGCTACACCTTC.

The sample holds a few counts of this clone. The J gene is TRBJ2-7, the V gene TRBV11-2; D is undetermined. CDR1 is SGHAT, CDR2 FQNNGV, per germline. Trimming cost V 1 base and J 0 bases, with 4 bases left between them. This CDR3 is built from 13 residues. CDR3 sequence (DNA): TGTGCCAGCAGCTTAGCAGGCTCCTACGAGCAGTACTTC. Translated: CASSLAGSYEQYF.

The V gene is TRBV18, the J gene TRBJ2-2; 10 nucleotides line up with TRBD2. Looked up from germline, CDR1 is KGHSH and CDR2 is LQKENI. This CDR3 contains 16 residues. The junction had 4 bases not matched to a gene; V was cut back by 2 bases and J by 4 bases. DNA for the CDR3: TGTGCCAGCTCACCAGGGACTAGCGCCTTCACCGGGGAGCTGTTTTTT. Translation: CASSPGTSAFTGELFF.

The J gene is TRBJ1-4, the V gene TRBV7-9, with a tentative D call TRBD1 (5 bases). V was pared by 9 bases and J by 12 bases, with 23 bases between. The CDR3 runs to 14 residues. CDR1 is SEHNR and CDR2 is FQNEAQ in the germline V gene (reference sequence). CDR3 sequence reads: CASTLTGSLSELFF. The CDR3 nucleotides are TGTGCCAGTACCCTTACAGGTTCTTTATCGGAACTGTTTTTT.

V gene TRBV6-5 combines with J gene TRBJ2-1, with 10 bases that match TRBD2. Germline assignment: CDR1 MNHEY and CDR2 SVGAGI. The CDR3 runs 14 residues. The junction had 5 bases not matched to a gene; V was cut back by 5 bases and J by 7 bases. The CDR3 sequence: CASSPGLARNEQFF. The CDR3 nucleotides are TGTGCCAGCAGTCCGGGACTAGCGAGGAATGAGCAGTTCTTC.